This T cell receptor beta chain was identified during a study of blood T cell repertoires in COVID-19 (dated by TCRdb to 2018 to 2020). Some background on the complete study: Samples covering the acute and convalescent phases of COVID-19 were provided by collaborators in the United States, Italy and Spain. The material from the prospective study consisted of cDNA or gDNA derived from T cells, B-cell-depleted T cells, or PBMCs. Subjects who had been exposed to COVID-19, were actively infected with it, or had recovered from it provided the deeply sampled blood TCRbeta repertoires that made up the dataset. The repertoires were released in a freely available public database meant as a resource for research on the immune response to SARS-CoV-2. Samples were obtained from the ongoing ImmuneRACE study (first 160 participants) and from 1,000 to 1,500 subjects provided by 6 global collaborators. A de-identified subject ID, COVID-19 status, age in years and sex were almost always included in the sample metadata. HLA class I and class II types, where available, came from metadata supplied by the sample provider rather than from assay-based typing. What the work shows at the level of the full study, not this receptor alone: The quantity of clinical and demographic metadata differed by source and by participant and was supplied without curation.

As concerns this clone: The target of this receptor is not known. One base away there is no much larger clone; base qualities are not given.

The CDR3 numbers 16 residues from cysteine through phenylalanine. Solely the CDR3 DNA is kept, with 48 bases framed from the first base. The germline V gene (reference sequence) gives CDR1 as GTSNPN and CDR2 as SVGIG. Clipping removes 2 bases from V and 8 bases from J, with 16 as the unmatched junction base count. TCRbeta CDR3 regions were amplified from genomic DNA using the immunoSEQ Assay, a bias-controlled multiplex PCR. The authors processed their data as follows. Nucleated cell counts per sample were estimated from amplification of reference gene primers within the assay. To quantify the absolute abundance of each unique TCRbeta CDR3 rearrangement, sequence reads were collapsed and filtered. For each sample, productive Simpson clonality was calculated as the square root of Simpson's diversity index over productive rearrangements. As stored in TCRdb, this immuneACCESS dataset retains in-frame rearrangements with V and J assigned. A fraction of the clones does not appear; measured against another copy, unresolved V genes explain less than half of the discrepancy, and the remainder lacks a known reason. V, J and clone size derive from that table, while D and trimming were established from the DNA sequence. Present in this sample are some 200,000 clones, roughly 85% of which were seen just once. The top ten constitute 2.9% of the sample.

Another Seattle source contributed samples from volunteer blood donors who had recovered from COVID-19. Each collaborating institution followed its own protocols to collect whole blood in K2EDTA tubes. Collaborator samples were shipped for TCRbeta analysis as frozen whole blood, isolated PBMCs, or DNA extracted from either sample type. Sample: peripheral blood. The rearrangement joined TRBV30 to TRBJ1-2; 8 junctional bases match TRBD1. The TCR sequence derives from a man aged 45 to 65 who had recovered from COVID-19. The bases read TGTGCCTGGAGTCACAGGGGGTTTATCATGGGTCGAGGCTACACCTTC. The encoded protein is CAWSHRGFIMGRGYTF.